This T cell receptor beta chain derives from a study of CD8 T cells in ankylosing spondylitis. General study findings and limits: Certain motif variants had earlier appeared in reactive arthritis synovial fluid and blood. Disease-associated clones were reportedly significantly overrepresented in matched ankylosing spondylitis synovial fluid. For ankylosing spondylitis blood, a TCR beta motif of 7 or 8 highly homologous variants appeared characteristic. Disease-linked clones proved CD8+ and comparatively uncommon in peripheral blood.

5'-RACE, quantitative and with molecular barcodes, yielded the TCR beta libraries. TCRdb re-analysed the 5' RACE reads in MiXCR, keeping a single row per CDR3 protein. The repertoire includes 750,000 to 850,000 distinct CDR3 sequences, roughly 12% of them detected once, and under 0.6% sits in the top ten. This clonotype was seen ten or more times. Its target is unknown. Sequenced input: blood, either unsorted or a sorted T cell fraction (not recorded which). This receptor was obtained from a male donor with ankylosing spondylitis.

The CDR3 here is CSVEVAGANTGELFF. The CDR3 DNA sequence: TGCAGCGTTGAAGTCGCCGGTGCGAACACCGGGGAGCTGTTTTTT. The chain links TRBV29-1 to TRBJ2-2; D gene uncertain. The germline CDR1 and CDR2 sequences are SQVTM and ANQGSEA. V was trimmed by 1 base and J by 0 bases, leaving 9 bases between them. The CDR3 has 15 residues.